A single sample gave rise to the 22 T cell receptor beta chains below, sequenced in a study of T-cell reconstitution after alpha-beta-depleted transplantation in children. TCRbeta library preparation incorporated unique molecular identifiers. MiXCR was run by TCRdb on the PCR reads, yielding one entry per CDR3 protein. The data contain about 980,000 distinct CDR3 sequences, around 30% of them singletons. Source: PBMCs, mostly from graft donor cells, taken 360 days after TCRalphabeta/CD19-depleted stem cell transplant. These receptors originate from a boy in the first two years of life who had a stem cell transplant for SCID, so the T cells may come from the graft donor.

V gene TRBV29-1 combines with J gene TRBJ1-4; no clear D gene. This CDR3 has 13 residues. Germline CDR1 SQVTM, CDR2 ANQGSEA. V dropped 5 bases and J dropped 9 bases, with 16 bases sitting between them. The CDR3, as DNA: TGCAGCGTTCTTCCTCAACCCGGCAAAAAACTGTTTTTT. As protein: CSVLPQPGKKLFF.

This chain connects TRBV2 to TRBJ2-3; 9 bases agree with TRBD2. J lost 6 bases, V lost 4 bases, and 5 bases had no gene match. The CDR3 extends over 14 amino acids. Germline CDR1 reads SNHLY; CDR2 reads FYNNEI. DNA of the CDR3: TGTGCCAGCAGTGTGTCTAGCGGGGTGGATACGCAGTATTTT. Residues: CASSVSSGVDTQYF.

The table lists this clonotype with a few counts. This chain connects TRBV2 to TRBJ2-6; the D is unclear. V shed 4 bases and J shed 0 bases, with 4 bases lying between them. The germline gives CDR1 SNHLY, CDR2 FYNNEI. This CDR3 comprises 14 residues. The CDR3 coding sequence is TGTGCCAGCAGTGCAGGCTCTGGGGCCAACGTCCTGACTTTC. This encodes CASSAGSGANVLTF.

V gene TRBV20-1 combines with J gene TRBJ1-1, with D possibly TRBD1 on 6 matching bases. The germline gives CDR1 DFQATT, CDR2 SNEGSKA (reference sequence). The CDR3 runs to 13 residues. CDR3 sequence: CTPRGAGSTEAFF. DNA of the CDR3: TGCACCCCCCGGGGGGCAGGGAGCACTGAAGCTTTCTTT.

This clonotype was detected only once. The rearrangement uses TRBV7-2 and TRBJ2-5; 8 bases align to TRBD2. CDR1 is SGHTA and CDR2 is FQGNSA in the germline V gene. V lost 6 bases to trimming and J lost 5 bases; unmatched junction nucleotides: 14. The CDR3 sequence is 16 residues long. The CDR3 loop is CASRTPGLAGRETQYF. The CDR3, as DNA: TGTGCCAGCAGGACCCCCGGGCTAGCGGGCCGGGAGACCCAGTACTTC.

The chain uses TRBV15 and TRBJ2-2; D not resolved. The CDR3 runs to 14 residues. V was cut by 4 bases and J by 5 bases, with 11 bases left in between. Per germline, CDR1 LNHNV and CDR2 YYDKDF (reference sequence). CDR3 residues: CATSKPFGTGELFF. CDR3 DNA: TGTGCCACCAGCAAACCGTTTGGAACCGGGGAGCTGTTTTTT.

This clonotype has a handful of counts. This chain links TRBV20-1 with TRBJ2-3; possible D gene TRBD1, 5 bases. CDR1 DFQATT and CDR2 SNEGSKA come from the germline V gene (reference sequence). The CDR3 runs to 15 residues. Between the trimmed V and J ends, which lost 3 bases and 2 bases, there was a span of 15 bases. Here the CDR3 reads CSARQGQVATDTQYF. CDR3 in DNA: TGCAGTGCTAGGCAGGGCCAGGTAGCCACAGATACGCAGTATTTT.

J is TRBJ2-3 and V is TRBV29-1, with D maybe TRBD1 (5 bases). The V end was cut by 8 bases, the J end by 2 bases, with 11 bases between. This CDR3 is 12 amino acids long. Germline V gene sequence: CDR1 SQVTM, CDR2 ANQGSEA. The CDR3 coding sequence is TGCAGCATCAGGGATTACACAGATACGCAGTATTTT. Translation: CSIRDYTDTQYF.

Ten or more counts support this clonotype. This rearrangement joins TRBV6-2 or TRBV6-3 to TRBJ2-1; D is possibly TRBD1 (5 bases). The V gene's germline CDR1 is MNHEY and CDR2 SVGEGT. The CDR3 sequence is 16 residues long. V was shortened by 6 bases and J by 5 bases, with 20 bases between the two germline ends. The DNA for the CDR3 is TGTGCCAGCAGGACCCCTTTTGTCAGGGCCAACAATGAGCAGTTCTTC. Translated: CASRTPFVRANNEQFF.

The rearrangement joins TRBV12-3 or TRBV12-4 to TRBJ2-3; 8 bases agree with TRBD1. This CDR3 spans 15 amino acids. Unmatched junction bases numbered 8, after V lost 6 bases and J lost 3 bases. The CDR3 DNA is TGTGCCAGCAGCCTACCGGGACAGGCGACAGATACGCAGTATTTT. This gives the protein CASSLPGQATDTQYF.

This clonotype was observed many times. The V and J genes are TRBV7-6 and TRBJ1-3; no reliable D call. The germline V and J ends were trimmed by 4 bases and 4 bases, with 8 bases remaining between them. The CDR3 consists of 13 residues. Germline V gene lookup returns CDR1 SGHVS and CDR2 FNYEAQ. The CDR3 loop reads CASSSPLGNTIYF. Here the CDR3 DNA reads TGTGCCAGCAGCTCCCCCCTAGGAAACACCATATATTTT.

The chain joins TRBV15 to TRBJ1-1; the D is unclear. The CDR3 has 12 amino acids. Trimming cost V 6 bases and J 1 base, with 6 bases left between them. Germline V gives CDR1 LNHNV, CDR2 YYDKDF (reference sequence). CDR3 coding DNA: TGTGCCACCAGACGGACGAACACTGAAGCTTTCTTT. Its translation: CATRRTNTEAFF. Complete variable domain (other parts from reference TRBV15 and TRBJ1-1): DAMVIQNPRYQVTQFGKPVTLSCSQTLNHNVMYWYQQKSSQAPKLLFHYYDKDFNNEADTPDNFQSRRPNTSFCFLDIRSPGLGDTAMYLCATRRTNTEAFFGQGTRLTVV.

The genes are TRBV3-1 and TRBJ2-1, with 12 bases matching TRBD2. Trimming cost V 2 bases and J 6 bases; bases outside gene matches: 2. Germline V gene sequence: CDR1 LGHDT, CDR2 YNNKEL (reference sequence). CDR3 length: 15 amino acids. In DNA form, the CDR3 reads TGTGCCAGCAGCCAACTAGCGGGGGGGAGCAATGAGCAGTTCTTC. Its protein is CASSQLAGGSNEQFF.

This chain links TRBV4-1 with TRBJ2-1, with D maybe TRBD2 (6 bases). The V end lost 0 bases, the J end lost 6 bases, and 15 bases lay between the germline ends. The CDR3 covers 16 residues. Per germline, CDR1 MGHRA and CDR2 YSYEKL. The chain's CDR3 is CASSQERGGLINEQFF. For the CDR3, the DNA is TGCGCCAGCAGCCAAGAAAGGGGAGGTCTGATCAATGAGCAGTTCTTC.

V and J are TRBV2 and TRBJ2-2; possible D gene TRBD1, 6 bases. CDR1 is SNHLY, CDR2 FYNNEI, per germline. V lost 6 bases and J lost 8, with 16 bases in between. The CDR3 is made up of 14 amino acids. The CDR3 DNA is TGTGCCAGCAGAGATGACAGGCCCTCTGGGGAGCTGTTTTTT. It yields the protein CASRDDRPSGELFF.

This clonotype was seen a handful of times. This rearrangement joins TRBV7-8 to TRBJ2-2; 12 nucleotides match TRBD2. This CDR3 region has 17 residues. Germline CDR1 is SGHVS and CDR2 is FQNEAQ. J was trimmed by 4 bases and V by 4 bases; bases with no gene match: 7. CDR3 loop: CASSSFLAGGRTGELFF. DNA of the CDR3: TGTGCCAGCAGCTCTTTTCTAGCGGGGGGGCGCACCGGGGAGCTGTTTTTT.

The V and J genes are TRBV12-3 or TRBV12-4 and TRBJ2-1; no clear D. The CDR3 contains 14 residues. Trimming cost V 3 bases and J 5 bases, with 11 bases left between them. The CDR3 here is CASSFQRIDNEQFF. The CDR3 DNA sequence: TGTGCCAGCAGTTTTCAGCGAATTGACAATGAGCAGTTCTTC.

This chain uses TRBV6-1 with TRBJ1-2, with D unresolved. V was cut by 5 bases and J by 6 bases, with 13 bases left in between. The CDR3 runs to 13 residues. Germline CDR1 and CDR2: MNHNS and SASEGT. The CDR3 here is CASSQWRWDGYTF. The CDR3 DNA follows: TGTGCCAGCAGTCAATGGCGGTGGGATGGCTACACCTTC.

The table lists this clonotype with a few counts. The CDR3 region has the DNA TGTGCCAGCAGGCGATACAGGGGGCGCAGCTCCTACGAGCAGTACTTC. Its protein product is CASRRYRGRSSYEQYF. The genes are TRBV12-3 or TRBV12-4 and TRBJ2-7; TRBD1 aligns across 9 bases. The CDR3 length is 16 residues. V lost 6 bases, J lost 0 bases, and 9 bases stayed unmatched.

The V call is TRBV7-3, the J call TRBJ1-1; D perhaps matches TRBD1 (5 bases). The CDR3 has 14 residues. Trimming pared 4 bases from V and 5 bases from J, leaving 14 bases between. CDR1 and CDR2 from the germline V gene are SGHTA and FQGTGA. CDR3 protein: CASSSGPTGTEAFF. In nucleotides, the CDR3 is TGTGCCAGCAGCTCGGGACCGACTGGGACTGAAGCTTTCTTT.

The chain links TRBV12-3 or TRBV12-4 to TRBJ2-1; D perhaps matches TRBD1 (8 bases). Trimming took 4 bases from V and 7 from J, leaving 23 bases between them. There are 17 residues in the CDR3. CDR3 sequence (DNA): TGTGCCAGCAGTTCAACCAGGGGGCGAGGGGGGGTTAATGAGCAGTTCTTC. Its translation is CASSSTRGRGGVNEQFF.

J is TRBJ2-5 and V is TRBV29-1; 11 nucleotides agree with TRBD1. Germline CDR1 is SQVTM and CDR2 is ANQGSEA. The CDR3 covers 13 residues. V gave up 7 bases and J gave up 5 bases; unmatched junction bases: 6. The CDR3, as DNA: TGCAGCGCTGATGGGACAGGGGGGGAGACCCAGTACTTC. This sequence encodes CSADGTGGETQYF.